This TCR beta chain emerged from a study of neurological immune-mediated disorders. Unsorted libraries were generated from 2 million PBMCs held at -80 degrees C. Study results and limitations: In HTLV-1-associated myelopathy, TCR clonal expansion was greatest, whereas multiple sclerosis had the least, falling below healthy controls. Across subjects, no CDR3 amino acid sequence appeared in expanded clones of more than one subject, a finding that suggested private repertoires in all groups.

Synthesis of cDNA used 5'RACE (with 10-nucleotide random UMIs). Using its own MiXCR run on the 5' RACE reads, TCRdb lists one record per CDR3 protein. Found here are under 60,000 distinct CDR3 sequences, about a tenth of them singletons; the top ten hold 21%. The CDR3 runs 15 residues. Germline V gene data show CDR1 as SNHLY and CDR2 as FYNNEI. Trimming shortened V by 3 bases and J by 2 bases, and 11 bases separated the two germline ends. This clonotype was detected ten times or more. Its specificity is unknown. Sequencing used PBMCs. This clonotype was sampled from a woman between 40 and 55 years old with HTLV-1-associated myelopathy (HAM/TSP). The chain couples TRBV2 to TRBJ2-1; a weak D match, TRBD2 (7 bases). The CDR3: CASSEGGGPYNEQFF. In DNA, the CDR3 is TGTGCCAGCAGTGAGGGCGGGGGCCCCTACAATGAGCAGTTCTTC.